The source of this T cell receptor (beta chain) is a study of T-cell reconstitution after alpha-beta-depleted transplantation in children. Notes on this clonotype: Its antigen is not identified.

Study conclusions and caveats: Alpha-beta T cells about two months after transplant reportedly derived from several hundred expanded graft clones.

During its preparation, the TCRbeta library received unique molecular identifiers. TCRdb re-called the PCR reads through MiXCR, storing one row per CDR3 protein. The sample carries more than 100,000 distinct CDR3 sequences, roughly 23% recorded once. This CDR3 comprises 14 residues. Germline CDR1 reads SEHNR; CDR2 reads FQNEAQ (reference sequence). V lost 0 bases, J lost 4 bases, and 8 bases lay in between. The receptor was isolated from a male patient between 2 and 10 years old who had a stem cell transplant for chronic granulomatous disease, so the T cells may come from the graft donor. The chain recombines TRBV7-9 with TRBJ2-3, with D perhaps given as TRBD1 or TRBD2 (5 bases each). The source was PBMCs, mostly from graft donor cells, collected 180 days after TCRalphabeta/CD19-depleted stem cell transplant. The DNA of the CDR3 is TGTGCCAGCAGCTTAGCAGTGGGGGCAGATACGCAGTATTTT. It codes for CASSLAVGADTQYF.